The clone carrying this TCR beta chain was seen a handful of times. CDR3 length: 14 residues. Between the trimmed V and J ends, which lost 8 bases and 8 bases, there was a span of 21 bases. Germline assignment: CDR1 SNHLY and CDR2 FYNNEI. This entry is derived from a study of Graves' ophthalmopathy and Graves' hyperthyroidism. Researchers took RNA transcripts and amplified TCR beta CDR3 regions from them. Following a first-round RT-PCR that used HTBI primers, a second-round multiplex PCR was carried out. A single record per CDR3 protein comes from TCRdb applying MiXCR to the multiplex PCR reads. Among 650,000 to 900,000 distinct CDR3 sequences listed, 35% to 50% were seen once.

This TCR was recovered from an adult man with Graves' ophthalmopathy. The chain combines TRBV2 with TRBJ2-5, with D perhaps TRBD1 or TRBD2 (6 bases each). Sequencing was done on a sample of peripheral blood. CDR3 DNA: TGTGCCAGCTCACCTGGAGGGGACACCCTTACCCAGTACTTC. It translates to CASSPGGDTLTQYF.